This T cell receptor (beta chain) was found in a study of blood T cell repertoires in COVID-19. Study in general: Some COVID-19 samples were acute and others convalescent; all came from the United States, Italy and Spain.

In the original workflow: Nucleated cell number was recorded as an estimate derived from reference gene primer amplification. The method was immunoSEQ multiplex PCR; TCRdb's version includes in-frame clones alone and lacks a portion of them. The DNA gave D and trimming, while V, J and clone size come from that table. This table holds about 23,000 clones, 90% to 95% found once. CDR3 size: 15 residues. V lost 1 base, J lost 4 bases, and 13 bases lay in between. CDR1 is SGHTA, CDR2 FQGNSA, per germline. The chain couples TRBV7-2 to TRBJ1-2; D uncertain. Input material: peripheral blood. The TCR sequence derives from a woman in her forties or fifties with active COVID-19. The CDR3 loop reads CASSLVTSTLYGYTF. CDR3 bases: TGTGCCAGCAGCTTAGTAACATCCACCCTCTATGGCTACACCTTC. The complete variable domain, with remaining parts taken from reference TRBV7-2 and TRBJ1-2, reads GAGVSQSPSNKVTEKGKDVELRCDPISGHTALYWYRQSLGQGLEFLIYFQGNSAPDKSGLPSDRFSAERTGGSVSTLTIQRTQQEDSAVYLCASSLVTSTLYGYTFGSGTRLTVV.